In its sample, the clone carrying this T cell receptor beta chain was seen many times. Its antigen remains unknown. This sample was included in a study of T cells in Graves' hyperthyroidism and ophthalmopathy. Findings and caveats of the study: Blood also showed most of the thyroid clonotypes that were expanded above 0.001.

The CDR3 spans 15 residues. Trimming took 0 bases from V and 3 from J; bases not matched to a gene: 1. CDR1 MNHEY and CDR2 SVGEGT come from the germline V gene. Amplified TCR beta CDR3 regions derived from RNA transcripts. The primer set for the first-round RT-PCR of the TCR CDR3 was HTBI. A single record per CDR3 protein comes from TCRdb applying MiXCR to the multiplex PCR reads. The repertoire includes a few hundred thousand distinct CDR3 sequences, 19% of them detected once, and 3% to 4.5% sits in the top ten. Specimen: blood. The J gene is TRBJ2-7, the V gene TRBV6-2 or TRBV6-3, with 11 bases lining up with TRBD1. This TCR was sampled from a woman aged 18-29 years with Graves' hyperthyroidism. The CDR3, as DNA: TGTGCCAGCAGTTACTCCGGGACAGGGGGCTACGAGCAGTACTTC. It specifies CASSYSGTGGYEQYF.